Shown below are 30 T cell receptor beta chains from a single sample sequenced in a study of shared clonotypes between healthy human individuals. Clones were read by immunoSEQ multiplex PCR, and TCRdb kept only the in-frame ones, dropping some. The sample holds a few million clones, roughly 93% seen once. Sequenced: naive CD4+ T cells from PBMCs. As for subset: CD45RA+ positively selected. These receptors were collected from a man aged 18 to 29 in good health. Some clones in this sample may be carry-over from other donors' samples.

V is TRBV15 and J is TRBJ1-4; D is possibly TRBD1 (5 bases). Germline CDR1 reads LNHNV; CDR2 reads YYDKDF (reference sequence). CDR3 length equals 13 residues. Trimming shortened V by 5 bases and J by 6 bases, and 10 bases separated the two germline ends. The CDR3 protein is CATSGGTDEKLFF. DNA of the CDR3: TGTGCCACCAGCGGCGGGACGGATGAAAAACTGTTTTTT.

This rearrangement joins TRBV6-5 to TRBJ1-2; 8 bases map to TRBD1. This CDR3 is built from 14 residues. CDR1 is MNHEY and CDR2 is SVGAGI in the germline V gene. The V and J ends lost 4 bases and 5 bases, in that order; junction bases with no gene match: 6. The CDR3 sequence: CASSSTGGIYGYTF. The DNA of the CDR3 is TGTGCCAGCAGTTCTACAGGGGGGATATATGGCTACACCTTC.

This clone was seen once. The genes are TRBV5-1 and TRBJ2-5; either TRBD1 or TRBD2 may fit D (7 bases each). Trimming cost V 4 bases and J 2 bases, with 18 bases left between them. The CDR3 is 16 residues long. Germline assignment: CDR1 SGHRS and CDR2 YFSETQ. In DNA, the CDR3 is TGCGCCAGCAGCGTGCGGGGGACAGAAGCACAAGAGACCCAGTACTTC. Translated, it gives CASSVRGTEAQETQYF.

The chain combines TRBV7-2 with TRBJ2-7, with D hard to call. This CDR3 has 13 residues. Trimming took 1 base from V and 5 from J, leaving 9 bases between them. Germline loops: CDR1 SGHTA, CDR2 FQGNSA. Here the CDR3 DNA reads TGTGCCAGCAGCTTAGTGGATTGGGACGAGCAGTACTTC. The encoded protein is CASSLVDWDEQYF.

The chain links TRBV7-2 to TRBJ2-1, with no clear D. The CDR3 extends over 10 amino acids. The ends were cut back, 5 bases at V and 7 bases at J, with 3 bases in the middle. CDR1 is SGHTA and CDR2 is FQGNSA in the germline V gene. CDR3 in amino acids: CASSENEQFF. CDR3 in DNA: TGTGCCAGCAGCGAAAATGAGCAGTTCTTC.

The chain recombines TRBV4-3 with TRBJ2-7; 16 bases fit TRBD2. V gave up 3 bases and J gave up 0 bases; unmatched junction bases: 5. The CDR3 has 18 amino acids. Germline V gene lookup returns CDR1 LGHNA and CDR2 YSLEER. The CDR3, as DNA: TGCGCCAGCAGCCAGGGACTAGCGGGAGGGAGTTACTCCTACGAGCAGTACTTC. As protein: CASSQGLAGGSYSYEQYF.

V gene TRBV5-1 combines with J gene TRBJ2-5; a possible D gene is TRBD1 (6 bases). V dropped 4 bases and J dropped 0 bases, with 13 bases sitting between them. This CDR3 spans 15 amino acids. The germline gives CDR1 SGHRS, CDR2 YFSETQ. The DNA of the CDR3 is TGCGCCAGCAGCCCCAGGGGCGGGTACCAAGAGACCCAGTACTTC. As protein: CASSPRGGYQETQYF. Together with reference TRBV5-1 and TRBJ2-5, the CDR3 gives the full variable domain: KAGVTQTPRYLIKTRGQQVTLSCSPISGHRSVSWYQQTPGQGLQFLFEYFSETQRNKGNFPGRFSGRQFSNSRSEMNVSTLELGDSALYLCASSPRGGYQETQYFGPGTRLLVL.

Worth noting for this clone: This sample includes further DNA sequences coding for the same CDR3. This chain connects TRBV5-1 to TRBJ2-7; possible D gene TRBD1, 6 bases. The CDR3 is 14 amino acids. Between the trimmed V and J ends, which lost 3 bases and 1 base, there was a span of 11 bases. Germline V gene sequence: CDR1 SGHRS, CDR2 YFSETQ. Here the CDR3 reads CASSWTAGSYEQYF. CDR3 nucleotides: TGCGCCAGCAGCTGGACAGCCGGATCCTACGAGCAGTACTTC. The full variable domain, rest sourced from reference TRBV5-1 and TRBJ2-7, is KAGVTQTPRYLIKTRGQQVTLSCSPISGHRSVSWYQQTPGQGLQFLFEYFSETQRNKGNFPGRFSGRQFSNSRSEMNVSTLELGDSALYLCASSWTAGSYEQYFGPGTRLTVT.

The chain recombines TRBV6-1 with TRBJ1-5, with D possibly TRBD1 on 5 matching bases. Germline CDR1 is MNHNS and CDR2 is SASEGT. The CDR3 runs to 13 residues. The V end lost 8 bases, the J end lost 4 bases, and 12 bases lay between the germline ends. The CDR3 is CASGGTFNQPQHF. The CDR3 DNA reads as TGTGCCAGCGGCGGGACCTTTAATCAGCCCCAGCATTTT.

Notes on this clone: This sample also contains other DNA sequences that code for the same CDR3. V gene TRBV6-5 combines with J gene TRBJ2-7, with 9 bases aligning to TRBD2. This CDR3 region has 13 residues. V gave up 5 bases and J gave up 2 bases; unmatched junction bases: 1. Germline values: CDR1 MNHEY, CDR2 SVGAGI. Here the CDR3 reads CASSRTSAYEQYF. In nucleotides, the CDR3 is TGTGCCAGCAGTCGGACTAGCGCCTACGAGCAGTACTTC.

J is TRBJ2-7 and V is TRBV5-1; D is ambiguous. This CDR3 region has 14 residues. Germline V lookup: CDR1 SGHRS, CDR2 YFSETQ. V lost 0 bases to trimming and J lost 3 bases, with 10 bases between them. In DNA form, the CDR3 reads TGCGCCAGCAGCTTGGAACTCCAGGTCTACGAGCAGTACTTC. This sequence encodes CASSLELQVYEQYF.

As to this clone: The same CDR3 is also encoded by other DNA sequences in this sample. V is TRBV7-2 and J is TRBJ1-1; 7 positions agree with TRBD1. The CDR3 is made up of 14 amino acids. Germline V gives CDR1 SGHTA, CDR2 FQGNSA. With V trimmed by 1 base and J by 5 bases, 4 bases remained unmatched. The CDR3 DNA follows: TGTGCCAGCAGCTTAGACAGGGGAGGTACTGAAGCTTTCTTT. It codes for CASSLDRGGTEAFF.

The CDR3 reads CATSRSHMNTEAFF. CDR3 in DNA: TGTGCCACCAGCAGATCCCACATGAACACTGAAGCTTTCTTT. The chain combines TRBV15 with TRBJ1-1; D unclear. Trimming cost V 2 bases and J 0 bases, with 7 bases left between them. This CDR3 has 14 residues. Germline values: CDR1 LNHNV, CDR2 YYDKDF (reference sequence).

The rearrangement joins TRBV29-1 to TRBJ1-2; D is undetermined. The CDR3 is made up of 11 amino acids. The germline V gene encodes CDR1 SQVTM and CDR2 ANQGSEA. The V end was cut by 4 bases, the J end by 8 bases, with 11 bases between. In DNA, the CDR3 is TGCAGCGTTGTATGGGTAAAGGGCTACACCTTC. Translated, it gives CSVVWVKGYTF.

V is TRBV30 and J is TRBJ2-7; perhaps TRBD2 as D (6 bases). The ends were cut back, 0 bases at V and 3 bases at J, with 12 bases in the middle. CDR3 length: 14 amino acids. Germline CDR1 is GTSNPN and CDR2 is SVGIG (reference sequence). The CDR3 DNA is TGTGCCTGGAGTGTATCCGGGAGATTCTACGAGCAGTACTTC. Its translation is CAWSVSGRFYEQYF.

As to this clone: Other DNA sequences in the sample encode the same CDR3. CDR3 nucleotides: TGCGCCAGCAGCTTGGGACAGACAGATACGCAGTATTTT. Protein: CASSLGQTDTQYF. The V and J genes are TRBV5-1 and TRBJ2-3; tentative D call: TRBD1 (5 bases). This CDR3 region has 13 residues. Trimming removed 0 bases from V and 3 bases from J, with 5 bases in between. Germline loops: CDR1 SGHRS, CDR2 YFSETQ.

This chain joins TRBV2 and TRBJ1-5; tentative D call: TRBD1 (6 bases). The CDR3 sequence is 15 residues long. The germline V and J ends were trimmed by 4 bases and 3 bases, with 13 bases remaining between them. CDR1 is SNHLY, CDR2 FYNNEI, per germline. The CDR3: CASSAGTKVNQPQHF. Written as DNA, the CDR3 is TGTGCCAGCAGTGCCGGGACAAAAGTCAATCAGCCCCAGCATTTT.

The V gene is TRBV7-9, the J gene TRBJ2-7; D is uncertain. From germline, CDR1 is SEHNR and CDR2 FQNEAQ (reference sequence). V was clipped by 3 bases and J by 5 bases, with 11 bases between them. The CDR3 runs 13 residues. The CDR3, as DNA: TGTGCCAGCAGCTTGACCCGGAGCGACGAGCAGTACTTC. Translating gives CASSLTRSDEQYF.

Only a few counts were recorded for this clone. V usage is TRBV5-4 and J usage is TRBJ1-1, with no clear D. The germline CDR1 and CDR2 sequences are SGHNT and YYREEE (reference sequence). The ends were cut back, 2 bases at V and 1 base at J, with 6 bases in the middle. The CDR3 runs to 13 residues. This chain's CDR3 is CASSFPENTEAFF. In nucleotides, the CDR3 is TGTGCCAGCAGCTTCCCGGAGAACACTGAAGCTTTCTTT.

This chain connects TRBV6-1 to TRBJ2-7; D may be TRBD2 (6 bases). This CDR3 region has 13 residues. Germline V gene sequence: CDR1 MNHNS, CDR2 SASEGT. V dropped 8 bases and J dropped 3 bases, with 14 bases sitting between them. The CDR3 nucleotides read TGTGCCAGCGGGGAAGCGGGCCGCTACGAGCAGTACTTC. It yields the protein CASGEAGRYEQYF.

V gene TRBV18 combines with J gene TRBJ2-5, with D possibly matching TRBD1 (5 bases). This CDR3 region has 15 residues. Germline V CDR1 and CDR2: KGHSH, LQKENI. Trimming shortened V by 3 bases and J by 5 bases, and 16 bases separated the two germline ends. CDR3 nucleotide sequence: TGTGCCAGCTCACCCCCGGCCAGGGTTCGTGAGACCCAGTACTTC. Translating gives CASSPPARVRETQYF.

The chain carries TRBV29-1 and TRBJ2-1; D perhaps matches TRBD2 (6 bases). This CDR3 spans 12 amino acids. The ends were cut back, 5 bases at V and 13 bases at J, with 18 bases in the middle. Germline lookup yields CDR1 SQVTM and CDR2 ANQGSEA. The CDR3: CSVSYGPGLQFF. The CDR3 DNA follows: TGCAGCGTTTCATATGGTCCGGGACTTCAGTTCTTC.

J is TRBJ1-1 and V is TRBV10-3, with D hard to call. This CDR3 has 16 amino acids. Trimming cost V 0 bases and J 3 bases, with 14 bases left between them. Germline V gene sequence: CDR1 ENHRY, CDR2 SYGVKD. The CDR3 loop reads CAISESPTNAYTEAFF. The CDR3 nucleotides read TGTGCCATCAGTGAGTCTCCCACGAACGCATACACTGAAGCTTTCTTT.

The chain recombines TRBV7-2 with TRBJ2-1; D is unresolved. Trimming took off 0 bases at V and 4 bases at J, with 13 bases between the two ends. The CDR3 is made up of 16 amino acids. The germline gives CDR1 SGHTA, CDR2 FQGNSA. CDR3 sequence reads: CASSLAAGAPYNEQFF. As DNA, the CDR3 is TGTGCCAGCAGCTTAGCTGCTGGTGCCCCTTACAATGAGCAGTTCTTC.

The chain links TRBV7-9 to TRBJ2-2; possible D gene TRBD1, 6 bases. Germline V CDR1 and CDR2: SEHNR, FQNEAQ (reference sequence). The CDR3 is made up of 16 amino acids. V lost 7 bases and J 0 bases, leaving 15 bases between the germline ends. The CDR3 nucleotides are TGTGCCAGCACCAGTGGCAGGGGATCGAACACCGGGGAGCTGTTTTTT. Protein sequence: CASTSGRGSNTGELFF.

The count of this clone is one. The V gene is TRBV18, the J gene TRBJ1-2; 10 nucleotides agree with TRBD1. CDR1 is KGHSH, CDR2 LQKENI, per germline. Germline trimming cut 4 bases from V and 5 bases from J; bases unmatched to any gene: 10. The CDR3 has 16 amino acids. This chain's CDR3 is CASSLGQGKIGYGYTF. CDR3 nucleotide sequence: TGTGCCAGCTCACTGGGACAGGGGAAAATCGGGTATGGCTACACCTTC. The whole variable domain, remainder taken from reference TRBV18 and TRBJ1-2, is NAGVMQNPRHLVRRRGQEARLRCSPMKGHSHVYWYRQLPEEGLKFMVYLQKENIIDESGMPKERFSAEFPKEGPSILRIQQVVRGDSAAYFCASSLGQGKIGYGYTFGSGTRLTVV.

V gene TRBV10-3 combines with J gene TRBJ2-4; no definite D call. CDR1 and CDR2 from the germline V gene are ENHRY and SYGVKD. The CDR3 contains 13 residues. Trimming removed 0 bases from V and 9 bases from J, with 9 bases in between. The CDR3 protein is CAISESSTGIQYF. As DNA, the CDR3 is TGTGCCATCAGTGAGTCCTCAACGGGCATTCAGTACTTC.

The chain employs TRBV9 and TRBJ1-2; 7 bases are shared with TRBD1. The CDR3 has 15 amino acids. The V and J ends lost 0 bases and 0 bases, in that order; junction bases with no gene match: 2. CDR1 SGDLS and CDR2 YYNGEE come from the germline V gene. The CDR3 bases are TGTGCCAGCAGCGTAGAAGGACAGGCTAACTATGGCTACACCTTC. Translated: CASSVEGQANYGYTF. The full variable domain, in which reference TRBV9 and TRBJ1-2 provide the parts outside the CDR3, is DSGVTQTPKHLITATGQRVTLRCSPRSGDLSVYWYQQSLDQGLQFLIQYYNGEERAKGNILERFSAQQFPDLHSELNLSSLELGDSALYFCASSVEGQANYGYTFGSGTRLTVV.

The genes are TRBV28 and TRBJ1-5, with D tentatively TRBD1 (5 bases). CDR3 length: 15 amino acids. The V and J ends lost 7 bases and 2 bases respectively, with 15 bases between them. From germline, CDR1 is MDHEN and CDR2 SYDVKM. The CDR3 region is CASTPPGPRNQPQHF. The CDR3, as DNA: TGTGCCAGCACTCCGCCGGGACCCCGCAATCAGCCCCAGCATTTT.

The rearrangement links TRBV30 to TRBJ2-7, with TRBD1 matching 7 bases. Unmatched junction bases numbered 3, after V lost 2 bases and J lost 2 bases. The germline V gene has CDR1 GTSNPN and CDR2 SVGIG (reference sequence). The CDR3 runs to 13 residues. Written as DNA, the CDR3 is TGTGCCTGGAGTAAGACAGGGCCCTACGAGCAGTACTTC. It codes for CAWSKTGPYEQYF.